A single sample is the source of the 12 T cell receptor beta chains below, sequenced in a study of CD8 T cells in ankylosing spondylitis. TCRdb re-called the 5' RACE reads through MiXCR, storing one row per CDR3 protein. The table includes about 240,000 distinct CDR3 sequences, around 10% detected once. The source material was blood, either unsorted or a sorted T cell fraction (not recorded which). All receptors come from a male donor with ankylosing spondylitis or in good health (not recorded which).

Concerning this clonotype: A read error may produce the germline difference seen at one junction end. The V gene is TRBV3-1, the J gene TRBJ2-3; TRBD2 agrees at 12 bases. Germline CDR1 reads LGHDT; CDR2 reads YNNKEL (reference sequence). The CDR3 spans 15 residues. CDR3 in DNA: TGTGCCAGCACCCAACTAGCGGGAGGAACAGATACGCAGTATTTT. Protein product: CASTQLAGGTDTQYF.

This clonotype was recorded a few times. The V and J genes are TRBV12-5 and TRBJ1-1; no clear D. Germline V gene data show CDR1 as LGHNT and CDR2 as FRNRAP. Trimming removed 2 bases at V and 5 bases at J, with 12 bases between. The CDR3 is made up of 14 amino acids. The CDR3 DNA sequence: TGTGCTAGTGGTTTGCCCTGGACTGGGACTGAAGCTTTCTTT. Its translation: CASGLPWTGTEAFF. The full variable domain, with the rest looked up from reference TRBV12-5 and TRBJ1-1, is DARVTQTPRHKVTEMGQEVTMRCQPILGHNTVFWYRQTMMQGLELLAYFRNRAPLDDSGMPKDRFSAEMPDATLATLKIQPSEPRDSAVYFCASGLPWTGTEAFFGQGTRLTVV.

This clonotype was detected many times. This rearrangement joins TRBV15 to TRBJ1-1, with 8 bases lining up with TRBD1. CDR3 length: 15 amino acids. Germline CDR1 is LNHNV and CDR2 is YYDKDF (reference sequence). The V segment lost 0 bases and the J segment 1 base; nucleotides outside the gene matches: 1. DNA for the CDR3: TGTGCCACCAGCAGAGAGGGACAGGCGAACACTGAAGCTTTCTTT. Translation gives CATSREGQANTEAFF.

This clonotype was counted ten times or more. The V call is TRBV9, the J call TRBJ2-3, with D uncertain. This CDR3 contains 15 residues. V shed 2 bases and J shed 2 bases, with 12 bases lying between them. Germline-derived CDR1 and CDR2 are SGDLS and YYNGEE. The CDR3 spells CASSVVPTITDTQYF. CDR3 in DNA: TGTGCCAGCAGCGTTGTTCCGACAATCACAGATACGCAGTATTTT.

This clonotype was picked up many times. The rearrangement links TRBV6-5 to TRBJ1-1, with TRBD1 matching over 8 bases. The CDR3 totals 14 residues. Trimming at V came to 4 bases and at J to 6 bases, leaving 7 bases not matched to a gene. The V gene's germline CDR1 is MNHEY and CDR2 SVGAGI. Here the CDR3 reads CASSFHQGAAEAFF. In nucleotides, the CDR3 is TGTGCCAGCAGTTTTCACCAGGGGGCTGCTGAAGCTTTCTTT.

This clonotype occurred many times. The chain has TRBV20-1 and TRBJ2-3; the match to TRBD2 covers 11 bases. This CDR3 is built from 15 residues. Trimming took 1 base from V and 6 from J; bases not matched to a gene: 6. Per germline, CDR1 DFQATT and CDR2 SNEGSKA (reference sequence). As DNA, the CDR3 is TGCAGTGCTAGAGGGGGTAGCGGGGGGGCGGATACGCAGTATTTT. Translating it yields CSARGGSGGADTQYF.

This clonotype was observed many times. This chain uses TRBV4-1 with TRBJ1-5; a weak D match, TRBD1 (5 bases). Germline loops: CDR1 MGHRA, CDR2 YSYEKL. Trimming pared 1 base from V and 1 base from J, leaving 17 bases between. This CDR3 comprises 18 residues. The CDR3 sequence is CASSQVPGQLSSNQPQHF. CDR3 DNA sequence: TGCGCCAGCAGCCAAGTTCCCGGACAATTATCGAGCAATCAGCCCCAGCATTTT.

This clonotype was observed at least ten times. The V call is TRBV20-1, the J call TRBJ2-3; tentative D call: TRBD2 (6 bases). V lost 5 bases, J lost 2 bases, and 17 bases lay in between. Germline V gene sequence: CDR1 DFQATT, CDR2 SNEGSKA (reference sequence). There are 15 residues in the CDR3. The CDR3 sequence: CSAYISSAYTDTQYF. DNA of the CDR3: TGCAGTGCTTACATTTCTAGCGCATACACAGATACGCAGTATTTT.

This clonotype was seen at least ten times. V usage is TRBV9 and J usage is TRBJ2-3; the D gene is possibly TRBD2 (5 bases). Looked up from germline, CDR1 is SGDLS and CDR2 is YYNGEE. Trimming left V 1 base short and J 3 bases short, with 15 bases between. The CDR3 runs 16 residues. The CDR3 sequence: CASSVRVLGETDTQYF. The DNA for the CDR3 is TGTGCCAGCAGCGTAAGAGTGCTTGGGGAGACAGATACGCAGTATTTT.

This clonotype was detected ten times or more. This chain joins TRBV27 and TRBJ1-1; possible D gene TRBD1, 5 bases. Germline CDR1 MNHEY, CDR2 SMNVEV (reference sequence). V gave up 8 bases and J gave up 1 base, with 11 bases separating them. CDR3 size: 13 residues. Here the CDR3 reads CASAWGGNTEAFF. The CDR3 DNA sequence: TGTGCCAGCGCCTGGGGGGGGAACACTGAAGCTTTCTTT.

The V call is TRBV29-1, the J call TRBJ2-1; either TRBD1 or TRBD2 may fit D (5 bases each). V gave up 6 bases and J gave up 8 bases, with 14 bases separating them. Germline V lookup: CDR1 SQVTM, CDR2 ANQGSEA. The CDR3 sequence is 12 residues long. CDR3 DNA sequence: TGCAGCGTACCCCCAAGAGGGGATGAGCAGTTCTTC. This translates into CSVPPRGDEQFF.

At least ten counts were recorded for this clonotype. The chain employs TRBV29-1 and TRBJ2-1; D gene uncertain. Trimming took off 6 bases at V and 10 bases at J, with 13 bases between the two ends. Looked up from germline, CDR1 is SQVTM and CDR2 is ANQGSEA. The CDR3 loop spans 11 amino acids. Here the CDR3 DNA reads TGCAGCGTAGGGCGTGGGAAGGAGCAGTTCTTC. This encodes CSVGRGKEQFF.